A selection of T cell receptor beta chains follows, all from one sample in a study of cytomegalovirus exposure and HLA in healthy donors. Profiling relied on immunoSEQ multiplex PCR, and the TCRdb table lists in-frame clones only, not all of them. The sample lists 150,000 to 200,000 clones; 60% to 80% were seen once. Sample: PBMCs. All receptors come from a middle-aged woman in good health and CMV-seropositive. Each CDR3 is given with its conserved first and last residue. D genes are given only for firm matches. The size entry is marked missing in some rows and otherwise reads once, few, many or a size class.

>TRBV7-2|-|TRBJ2-1|16|TRBD2
TGTGCCAGCAGCCTCAGTGGGGCTAGCGGGAAGGCGGAGGGGTTCTTC
CASSLSGASGKAEGFF
>TRBV25-1|-|TRBJ1-1|17|-
TGTGCCAGCAGTGAATATCCGGGGGTGGGTTCCGGCACTGAAGCTTTCTTT
CASSEYPGVGSGTEAFF
>TRBV7-2|-|TRBJ2-7|15|TRBD2
TGTGCCAGCAGCACGAGACTAGCGGGGGCGCGGGAGCAGTACTTC
CASSTRLAGAREQYF
>TRBV20-1|-|TRBJ1-3|11|-
TGCAGTGCTAGGAGCGGAAACACCATATATTTT
CSARSGNTIYF
>TRBV5-1|-|TRBJ1-1|18|TRBD1
TGCGCCAGCAGCGGCCTGGACAGGGGGCGGCTAACGAACACTGAAGCTTTCTTT
CASSGLDRGRLTNTEAFF
>TRBV5-4|-|TRBJ2-5|16|-
TGTGCCAGCAGCCGTTCAGGGGCCTCAGGCGTCGAGACCCAGTACTTC
CASSRSGASGVETQYF
>TRBV7-8|-|TRBJ1-5|14|-
TGTGCCAGCAGCTTACTCGGGGGAGGTCGGCCCCAGCATTTT
CASSLLGGGRPQHF
>TRBV28|few|TRBJ1-2|13|TRBD1
TGTGCCAGCAGTTTGGGACAGGGATATGGCTACACCTTC
CASSLGQGYGYTF
>TRBV30|-|TRBJ2-3|17|TRBD2
TGTGCCTGGACCTGGCGGGGGGGGCCGCCGGGGGCAGATACGCAGTATTTT
CAWTWRGGPPGADTQYF
>TRBV5-1|-|TRBJ2-2|14|-
TGCGCCAGCAGCTTGGGCAGGGTTCCCGGGGAGCTGTTTTTT
CASSLGRVPGELFF
>TRBV11-3|-|TRBJ1-1|13|-
TGTGCCAGCAGCCTCACAGGGATTAATGAAGCTTTCTTT
CASSLTGINEAFF
>TRBV5-6|few|TRBJ1-2|14|TRBD1
TGTGCCAGCACCGAATGGACAGGGGAATATGGCTACACCTTC
CASTEWTGEYGYTF
>TRBV14|-|TRBJ1-1|15|TRBD1
TGTGCCAGCAGCCAATGGACAGGGTGGGTCGGTGAAGCTTTCTTT
CASSQWTGWVGEAFF
>TRBV5-4|-|TRBJ2-2|15|TRBD2
TGTGCCAGCAAGCGGGGGGGCGAAAACACCGGGGAGCTGTTTTTT
CASKRGGENTGELFF
>TRBV18|few|TRBJ2-7|15|TRBD2
TGTGCCAGCTCACCCGGGACTAGCGGCCCCTACGAGCAGTACTTC
CASSPGTSGPYEQYF
>TRBV7-2|-|TRBJ1-4|15|-
TGTGCCAGCAGCTCTCGCGGGGGGACTAATGAAAAACTGTTTTTT
CASSSRGGTNEKLFF
>TRBV20-1|once|TRBJ2-5|11|-
TGCAGTGCTAGCTCCCAAGAGACCCAGTACTTC
CSASSQETQYF
>TRBV5-4|-|TRBJ2-7|17|TRBD1
TGTGCCAGCAGCTTCGGTGGGACAGGGGCTATGATTGGCGAGCAGTACTTC
CASSFGGTGAMIGEQYF